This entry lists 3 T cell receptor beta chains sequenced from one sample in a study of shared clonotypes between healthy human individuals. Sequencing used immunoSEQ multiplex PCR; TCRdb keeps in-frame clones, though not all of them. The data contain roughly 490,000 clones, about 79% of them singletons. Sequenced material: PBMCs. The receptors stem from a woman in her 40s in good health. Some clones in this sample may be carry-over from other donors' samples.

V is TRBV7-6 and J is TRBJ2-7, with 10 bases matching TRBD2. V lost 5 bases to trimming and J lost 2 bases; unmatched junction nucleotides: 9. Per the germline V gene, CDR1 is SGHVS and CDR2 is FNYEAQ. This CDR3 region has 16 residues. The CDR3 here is CASSKGEAGGPYEQYF. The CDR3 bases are TGTGCCAGCAGCAAAGGTGAAGCGGGAGGGCCCTACGAGCAGTACTTC.

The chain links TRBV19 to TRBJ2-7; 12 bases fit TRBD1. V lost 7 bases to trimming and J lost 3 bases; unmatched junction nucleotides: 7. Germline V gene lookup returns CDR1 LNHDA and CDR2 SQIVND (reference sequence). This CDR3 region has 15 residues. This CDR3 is CASTIGTGGLYEQYF. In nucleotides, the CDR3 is TGTGCCAGTACCATAGGGACAGGGGGCCTCTACGAGCAGTACTTC.

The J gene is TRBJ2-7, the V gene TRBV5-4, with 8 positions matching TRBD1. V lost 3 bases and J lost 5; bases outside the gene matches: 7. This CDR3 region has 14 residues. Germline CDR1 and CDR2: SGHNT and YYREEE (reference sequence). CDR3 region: CASSSGQGVDEQYF. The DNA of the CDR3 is TGTGCCAGCAGCTCCGGACAGGGAGTGGACGAGCAGTACTTC.